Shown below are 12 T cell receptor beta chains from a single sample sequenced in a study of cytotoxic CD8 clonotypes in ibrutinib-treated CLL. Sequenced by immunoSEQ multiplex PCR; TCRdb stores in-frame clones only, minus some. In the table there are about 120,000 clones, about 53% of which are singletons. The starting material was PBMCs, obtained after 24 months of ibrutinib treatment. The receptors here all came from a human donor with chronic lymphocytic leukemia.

The CDR3 reads CAQGLKDNEQFF. As DNA, the CDR3 is TGTGCCCAAGGTCTAAAGGACAATGAGCAGTTCTTC. The chain carries TRBV19 and TRBJ2-1, with D uncertain. V lost 11 bases and J 5 bases, leaving 13 bases between the germline ends. Germline V gives CDR1 LNHDA, CDR2 SQIVND (reference sequence). The CDR3 runs to 12 residues.

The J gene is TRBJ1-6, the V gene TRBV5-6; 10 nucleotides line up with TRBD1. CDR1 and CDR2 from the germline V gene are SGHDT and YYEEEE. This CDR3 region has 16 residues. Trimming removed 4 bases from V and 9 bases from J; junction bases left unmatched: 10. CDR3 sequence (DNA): TGTGCCAGCAGCCCCCCCCGGGACAGGGGTAGTTCACCCCTCCACTTT. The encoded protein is CASSPPRDRGSSPLHF. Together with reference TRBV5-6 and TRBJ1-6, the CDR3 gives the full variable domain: DAGVTQSPTHLIKTRGQQVTLRCSPKSGHDTVSWYQQALGQGPQFIFQYYEEEERQRGNFPDRFSGHQFPNYSSELNVNALLLGDSALYLCASSPPRDRGSSPLHFGNGTRLTVT.

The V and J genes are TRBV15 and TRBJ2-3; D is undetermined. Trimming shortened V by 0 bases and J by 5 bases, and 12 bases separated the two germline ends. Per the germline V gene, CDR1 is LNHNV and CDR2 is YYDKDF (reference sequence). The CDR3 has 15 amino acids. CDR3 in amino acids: CATSRDSRAVDTQYF. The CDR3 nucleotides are TGTGCCACCAGCAGAGATAGTCGGGCGGTAGATACGCAGTATTTT.

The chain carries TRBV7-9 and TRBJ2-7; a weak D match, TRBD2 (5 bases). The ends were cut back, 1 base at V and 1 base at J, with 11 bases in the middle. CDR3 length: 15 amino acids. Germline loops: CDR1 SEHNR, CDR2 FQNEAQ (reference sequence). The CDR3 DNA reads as TGTGCCAGCAGCTTAGTTCGGGATCGTTCCTACGAGCAGTACTTC. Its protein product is CASSLVRDRSYEQYF.

The CDR3: CASSPPAAGYTF. The CDR3 nucleotides read TGTGCCAGCAGCCCTCCAGCCGCTGGCTACACCTTC. V gene TRBV9 combines with J gene TRBJ1-2; D is ambiguous. V gave up 4 bases and J gave up 7 bases, with 11 bases separating them. Germline V gives CDR1 SGDLS, CDR2 YYNGEE. The CDR3 is 12 amino acids. Drawing the rest from reference TRBV9 and TRBJ1-2, the complete variable domain is DSGVTQTPKHLITATGQRVTLRCSPRSGDLSVYWYQQSLDQGLQFLIQYYNGEERAKGNILERFSAQQFPDLHSELNLSSLELGDSALYFCASSPPAAGYTFGSGTRLTVV.

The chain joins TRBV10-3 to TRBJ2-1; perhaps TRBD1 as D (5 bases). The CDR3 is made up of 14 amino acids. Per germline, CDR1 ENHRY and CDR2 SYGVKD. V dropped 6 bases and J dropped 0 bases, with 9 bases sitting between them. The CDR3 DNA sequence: TGTGCCATCAGCGACAGCAGCTCCTACAATGAGCAGTTCTTC. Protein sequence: CAISDSSSYNEQFF.

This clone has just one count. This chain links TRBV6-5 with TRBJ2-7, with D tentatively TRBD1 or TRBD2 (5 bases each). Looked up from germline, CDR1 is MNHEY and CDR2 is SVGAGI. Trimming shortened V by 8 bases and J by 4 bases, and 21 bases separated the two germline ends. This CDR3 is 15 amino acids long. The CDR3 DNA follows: TGTGCCAGCGGCTCCTGGGACCTCTTCCTATACGAGCAGTACTTC. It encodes CASGSWDLFLYEQYF.

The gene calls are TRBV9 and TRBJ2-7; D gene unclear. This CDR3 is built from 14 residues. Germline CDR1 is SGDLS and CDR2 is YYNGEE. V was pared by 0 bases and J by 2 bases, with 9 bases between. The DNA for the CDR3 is TGTGCCAGCAGCGTAGTGCCCGACCCCTACGAGCAGTACTTC. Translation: CASSVVPDPYEQYF.

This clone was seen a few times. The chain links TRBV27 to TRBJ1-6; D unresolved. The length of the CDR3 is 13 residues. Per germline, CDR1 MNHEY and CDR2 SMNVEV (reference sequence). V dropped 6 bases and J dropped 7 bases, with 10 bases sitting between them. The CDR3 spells CASSSVGNSPLHF. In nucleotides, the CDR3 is TGTGCCAGCAGCTCGGTCGGGAATTCACCCCTCCACTTT.

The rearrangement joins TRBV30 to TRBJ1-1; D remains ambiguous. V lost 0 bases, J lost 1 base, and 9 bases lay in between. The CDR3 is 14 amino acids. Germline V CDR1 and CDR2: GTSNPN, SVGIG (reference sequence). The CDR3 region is CAWSVTRANTEAFF. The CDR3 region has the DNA TGTGCCTGGAGTGTTACAAGGGCGAACACTGAAGCTTTCTTT.

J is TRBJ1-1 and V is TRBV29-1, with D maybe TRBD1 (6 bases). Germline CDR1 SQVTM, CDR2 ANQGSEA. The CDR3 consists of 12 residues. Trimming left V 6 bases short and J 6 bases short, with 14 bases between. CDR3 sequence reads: CSVVTGRSEAFF. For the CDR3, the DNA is TGCAGCGTAGTTACAGGGCGGTCTGAAGCTTTCTTT.

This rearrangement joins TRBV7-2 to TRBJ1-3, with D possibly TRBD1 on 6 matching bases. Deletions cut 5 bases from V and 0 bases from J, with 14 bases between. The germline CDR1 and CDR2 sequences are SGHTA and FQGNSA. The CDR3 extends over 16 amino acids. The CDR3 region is CASSPRGGSSGNTIYF. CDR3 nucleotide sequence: TGTGCCAGCAGCCCCCGAGGGGGAAGCTCTGGAAACACCATATATTTT.